This T cell receptor (beta chain) came from a study of T cell responses to AZD1222 COVID-19 vaccine. Clones were sequenced by immunoSEQ multiplex PCR, and TCRdb holds only the in-frame ones, with some missing. The sample consists of some 120,000 clones, more than 70% of them appearing once. This CDR3 region has 14 residues. J lost 8 bases, V lost 3 bases, and 11 bases had no gene match. From germline, CDR1 is SQVTM and CDR2 ANQGSEA. On this clone itself: Antigen specificity is unknown.

Overall study findings and caveats: Researchers report vaccine-associated CD4 TCRs spanning spike, with dominance at 160-218 and 743-854. The repertoires were collected only after the peak T cell response. Most donors were white British and more were female, and clonal diversity was possibly underestimated. Nearly half of spike-specific TCRs reportedly go after variant regions that carry no mutations.

This chain connects TRBV29-1 to TRBJ1-2; 8 bases align to TRBD1. The TCR comes from an adult in good health. The material was peripheral blood, obtained on day 0 of AZD1222 vaccination. The DNA of the CDR3 is TGCAGCGTTGACGGTCTCCGGACAGGGAGAGGCTACACCTTC. Its protein is CSVDGLRTGRGYTF.